The sequence of this T cell receptor beta chain was determined in a study of regulatory T cells in long-lasting Graves disease. The time point is: newly diagnosed GD, antithyroid drugs for less than 3 months. TCR sequences were obtained from RNA taken from PBMCs. American Thyroid Association guidelines defined Graves' disease diagnosis. General study findings and limits: There were preferences for TRBV28, TRBJ1-2 and TRBJ2-5 in persistent disease.

The authors built TCR beta libraries using iRepertoire HTBI primers and Arm-PCR of CDR3 regions. TCRdb re-analysed the multiplex PCR reads in MiXCR, keeping a single row per CDR3 protein. The sample lists about 430,000 distinct CDR3 sequences, approximately 15% seen once, with over 7% in the top ten. The CDR3 spans 13 residues. Trimming cost V 5 bases and J 3 bases, with 8 bases left between them. The V gene's germline CDR1 is LNHDA and CDR2 SQIVND (reference sequence). This clonotype was recorded at least ten times. Its cognate antigen is unknown. These same records also appear under a second study, on T cells in Graves' hyperthyroidism and ophthalmopathy. From that report: The primer set for the first-round RT-PCR of the TCR CDR3 was HTBI.

The sequences come from peripheral blood mononuclear cells (PBMCs), collected at new diagnosis, from a patient treated with antithyroid drugs. The chain couples TRBV19 to TRBJ2-1; TRBD1 might be the D (6 bases). The source of this sequence is a woman aged 40 to 49 with Graves disease. CDR3 loop: CASSAQGYNEQFF. The CDR3 DNA reads as TGTGCCAGTAGTGCACAGGGCTACAATGAGCAGTTCTTC.